A single T cell receptor (beta chain) is shown here with its context. The data are from a study of OX40 agonist ivuxolimab in advanced cancers. Per germline, CDR1 MDHEN and CDR2 SYDVKM. Trimming took off 6 bases at V and 0 bases at J, with 12 bases between the two ends. The CDR3 has 15 residues. Clones were read by immunoSEQ multiplex PCR, and TCRdb kept only the in-frame ones, dropping some. The profile shows under 75,000 clones, roughly 85% of them singletons. This TCR came from an adult with an advanced solid tumor such as melanoma, head and neck, liver or kidney cancer. The sequences come from CD4+ or CD8+ T cells sorted from blood, collected in a trial of the OX40 agonist ivuxolimab. The V gene is TRBV28, the J gene TRBJ1-5, with D unclear. The CDR3 region is CASRKQTYSNQPQHF. CDR3 nucleotide sequence: TGTGCCAGCAGGAAACAAACGTATAGCAATCAGCCCCAGCATTTT.